This TCR beta chain was found in a study of T cells in Graves' hyperthyroidism and ophthalmopathy. General study results and limits: Before onset, ophthalmopathy was predicted by the model a median around 6 months earlier.

Deletions cut 3 bases from V and 5 bases from J, with 19 bases between. The CDR3 runs to 15 residues. From germline, CDR1 is DFQATT and CDR2 SNEGSKA (reference sequence). Ten or more counts support this clonotype. The antigen remains unidentified. RNA transcripts served as the template for amplifying TCR beta CDR3 regions. In the first-round RT-PCR of the TCR CDR3, the HTBI primer set was used. TCRdb recomputed calls from the multiplex PCR reads with MiXCR, one row per CDR3 protein. The sample consists of 480,000 or so distinct CDR3 sequences, about 46% of them appearing once. V and J are TRBV20-1 and TRBJ2-5; D might be TRBD1 (6 bases). The source of this sequence is an adult woman with Graves' disease, either hyperthyroidism or ophthalmopathy (not recorded which). The sequencing sample was made of peripheral blood or thyroid tissue (not recorded which). The CDR3 sequence is CSASPPTGRWETQYF. The CDR3 nucleotides read TGCAGTGCTAGCCCCCCGACAGGTCGGTGGGAGACCCAGTACTTC.